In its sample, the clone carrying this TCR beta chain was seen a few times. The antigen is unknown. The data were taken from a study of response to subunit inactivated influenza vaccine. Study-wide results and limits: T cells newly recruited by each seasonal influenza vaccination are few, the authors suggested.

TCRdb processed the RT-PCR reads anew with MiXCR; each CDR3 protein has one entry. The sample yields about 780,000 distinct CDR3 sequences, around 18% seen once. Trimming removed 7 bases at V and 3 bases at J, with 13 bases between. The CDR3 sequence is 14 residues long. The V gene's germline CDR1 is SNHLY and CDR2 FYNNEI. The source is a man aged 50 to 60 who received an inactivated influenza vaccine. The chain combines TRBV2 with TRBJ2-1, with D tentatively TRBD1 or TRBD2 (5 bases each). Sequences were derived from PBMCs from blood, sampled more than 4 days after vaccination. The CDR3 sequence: CASTWDGDYNEQFF. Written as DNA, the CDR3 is TGTGCCAGCACCTGGGACGGTGACTACAATGAGCAGTTCTTC.